A selection of T cell receptor beta chains follows, all from one sample in a study of post-analysis software for immune sequencing data. TCRdb itself ran the PCR reads through MiXCR, one entry per CDR3 protein. The sample holds around 700,000 distinct CDR3 sequences, more than 50% seen once. The sequencing input was blood. Receptors were obtained from a girl aged 2-10 years with multiple sclerosis. Both conserved end residues are part of each CDR3. The order of the fields is clone size, D gene, V gene, J gene, CDR3 DNA, CDR3 protein. The D gene is left open where the match is weak. Some rows have no size entry. The others give once, few or many, or a class for an expanded clone.

size: few; D: TRBD2; V: TRBV2; J: TRBJ2-5; DNA: TGTGCCAGCTCAGACCTGCGACTAGCGGGGTCGGGCCAAGAGACCCAGTACTTC; CDR3: CASSDLRLAGSGQETQYF
size: .; D: .; V: TRBV4-2; J: TRBJ1-2; DNA: TGTGCCAGCAGGCCGAATACCCCAGCGGATGGCTACACCTTC; CDR3: CASRPNTPADGYTF
size: few; D: TRBD1; V: TRBV5-1; J: TRBJ1-2; DNA: TGCGCCAGCAGCTCGCGATACCTGGGACAGGCGGATGGCTACACCTTC; CDR3: CASSSRYLGQADGYTF
size: few; D: .; V: TRBV4-1; J: TRBJ2-1; DNA: TGCGCCAGCAGCCAGGGGCGGTACCCCCAGTTCTTC; CDR3: CASSQGRYPQFF
size: few; D: TRBD2; V: TRBV29-1; J: TRBJ2-5; DNA: TGCAGCTTCCTAGGACTAGCGGGAGACCAAGAGACCCAGTACTTC; CDR3: CSFLGLAGDQETQYF
size: .; D: .; V: TRBV7-9; J: TRBJ1-5; DNA: TGTGCCAGCAGCTTAGTAGGGGCAGGAAAGGGGTCCAATCAGCCCCAGCATTTT; CDR3: CASSLVGAGKGSNQPQHF
size: .; D: .; V: TRBV29-1; J: TRBJ2-1; DNA: TGCAGCGTTGTGCCCGTATACAATGAGCAGTTCTTC; CDR3: CSVVPVYNEQFF
size: .; D: TRBD2; V: TRBV11-2; J: TRBJ2-1; DNA: TGTGCCAGCAGCGGCGGAGCGGGAGGGACGGGCAATGAGCAGTTCTTC; CDR3: CASSGGAGGTGNEQFF
size: .; D: .; V: TRBV20-1; J: TRBJ2-3; DNA: TGCAGTGCTAAGGGGTCCGATACGCAGTATTTT; CDR3: CSAKGSDTQYF
size: many; D: TRBD2; V: TRBV7-9; J: TRBJ2-1; DNA: TGTGCCAGCAGCTCTCGGACTAGCGGGGGGAATGAGCAGTTCTTC; CDR3: CASSSRTSGGNEQFF
size: .; D: TRBD1; V: TRBV12-3/TRBV12-4; J: TRBJ1-1; DNA: TGTGCCAGCAGCCCAGGGGGTCCGGTCACTGAAGCTTTCTTT; CDR3: CASSPGGPVTEAFF
size: .; D: TRBD2; V: TRBV5-1; J: TRBJ2-7; DNA: TGCGCCAGCAGCTTGTCTCCTAGCGGGAGTGAGGACGAGCAGTACTTC; CDR3: CASSLSPSGSEDEQYF
size: .; D: .; V: TRBV6-2/TRBV6-3; J: TRBJ2-7; DNA: TGTGCCAGCAGTTACTCGGAGGTCCTAGAGCAGTACTTC; CDR3: CASSYSEVLEQYF
size: .; D: .; V: TRBV20-1; J: TRBJ2-7; DNA: TGCAGTGCTAGAGTCGCTGGTGGGGGCGGGGCTTCCTACGAGCAGTACTTC; CDR3: CSARVAGGGGASYEQYF
size: .; D: .; V: TRBV7-2; J: TRBJ2-4; DNA: TGTGCCAGCAGCTTGAACAGGGTGAAAAACATTCAGTACTTC; CDR3: CASSLNRVKNIQYF
size: .; D: TRBD1; V: TRBV12-3/TRBV12-4; J: TRBJ1-2; DNA: TGTGCCAGCGGCTACAGGGGGCCCTATGGCTACACCTTC; CDR3: CASGYRGPYGYTF
size: few; D: .; V: TRBV28; J: TRBJ1-1; DNA: TGTGCCAGCAGTTTTGGGACCACAGCGAACACTGAAGCTTTCTTT; CDR3: CASSFGTTANTEAFF
size: .; D: TRBD1; V: TRBV12-3/TRBV12-4; J: TRBJ2-4; DNA: TGTGCCAGCAGCTCCGGGACAGTAGCCAAAAACATTCAGTACTTC; CDR3: CASSSGTVAKNIQYF
size: .; D: .; V: TRBV20-1; J: TRBJ2-3; DNA: TGCAGTGCTAGCGGGACCACCTCGGGCCCAGATACGCAGTATTTT; CDR3: CSASGTTSGPDTQYF
size: .; D: .; V: TRBV7-9; J: TRBJ2-1; DNA: TGTGCCAGCAGTTATGGCCCAGCCCGGGACTTTTACAATGAGCAGTTCTTC; CDR3: CASSYGPARDFYNEQFF
size: .; D: .; V: TRBV7-9; J: TRBJ1-1; DNA: TGTGCCAGCAGCTTAGTTGAGACAGCTGAAGCTTTCTTT; CDR3: CASSLVETAEAFF
size: few; D: TRBD2; V: TRBV10-3; J: TRBJ2-3; DNA: TGTGCCATCAGTAATCCAAAAGGACTAGCGGAGGACCTGGATACGCAGTATTTT; CDR3: CAISNPKGLAEDLDTQYF
size: .; D: .; V: TRBV30; J: TRBJ1-2; DNA: TGTGCCTGGAGTCAGGGCTACTATGGCTACACCTTC; CDR3: CAWSQGYYGYTF
size: .; D: TRBD2; V: TRBV20-1; J: TRBJ2-1; DNA: TGCAGTGCTATAGAGGGCGAGAGCGGGAGGGCCAATATTGAGCAGTTCTTC; CDR3: CSAIEGESGRANIEQFF
size: .; D: TRBD2; V: TRBV5-1; J: TRBJ2-1; DNA: TGCGCCAGCAGCTTGGGTTTGGTGGGAGGGCCTCCGAAAGAGCAGTTCTTC; CDR3: CASSLGLVGGPPKEQFF
size: .; D: .; V: TRBV4-2; J: TRBJ2-2; DNA: TGTGCCAGCAGCCAACACAGCACCGGGGAGCTGTTTTTT; CDR3: CASSQHSTGELFF
size: .; D: .; V: TRBV20-1; J: TRBJ2-3; DNA: TGCAGTGCTAGAGCCCCTTCCAGGGGCACAGATACGCAGTATTTT; CDR3: CSARAPSRGTDTQYF
size: few; D: .; V: TRBV5-1; J: TRBJ2-3; DNA: TGCGCCAGCAGCGGGTCTACTAGCACAGATACGCAGTATTTT; CDR3: CASSGSTSTDTQYF
size: .; D: .; V: TRBV12-3/TRBV12-4; J: TRBJ2-2; DNA: TGTGCCAGCAGCCCAGGGGGGGAAGGGAACACCGGGGAGCTGTTTTTT; CDR3: CASSPGGEGNTGELFF
size: .; D: .; V: TRBV12-3/TRBV12-4; J: TRBJ2-6; DNA: TGTGCCAGCAGCCCCGGCGTGGCTGGGGCCAACGTCCTGACTTTC; CDR3: CASSPGVAGANVLTF
size: .; D: .; V: TRBV7-8; J: TRBJ2-1; DNA: TGTGCCAGCAGCCCCCGGGACTCCGCCTACAATGAGCAGTTCTTC; CDR3: CASSPRDSAYNEQFF
size: .; D: .; V: TRBV9; J: TRBJ2-7; DNA: TGTGCCAGCAGCGTAGGGGTAGAACACGAGCAGTACTTC; CDR3: CASSVGVEHEQYF
size: .; D: TRBD2; V: TRBV9; J: TRBJ2-7; DNA: TGTGCCAGCAGCCCACAGACTAGCGGGATCGAGCAGTACTTC; CDR3: CASSPQTSGIEQYF
size: .; D: .; V: TRBV6-5; J: TRBJ1-5; DNA: TGTGCCAGCAGAGAACTGGCCCTAAATCAGCCCCAGCATTTT; CDR3: CASRELALNQPQHF
size: few; D: TRBD1; V: TRBV29-1; J: TRBJ2-7; DNA: TGCAGCGTTGCGCACCTAGGTCGCGAGGGGGCCGACGAGCAGTACTTC; CDR3: CSVAHLGREGADEQYF
size: .; D: .; V: TRBV6-4; J: TRBJ2-2; DNA: TGTGCCAGCAGTGACCCCGGGACCGGGGAGCTGTTTTTT; CDR3: CASSDPGTGELFF
size: few; D: TRBD1; V: TRBV6-5; J: TRBJ2-7; DNA: TGTGCCAGCAGTACAACAGGGGTTCCTACGTACGAGCAGTACTTC; CDR3: CASSTTGVPTYEQYF
size: .; D: TRBD1; V: TRBV6-5; J: TRBJ2-1; DNA: TGTGCCAGCAGTTACTCGTCAGGGGGCACCTACAATGAGCAGTTCTTC; CDR3: CASSYSSGGTYNEQFF